This record looks at one T cell receptor beta chain sequence and its context. Measured with immunoSEQ multiplex PCR; TCRdb has only the in-frame clones, and not every one. The data hold under 75,000 clones, with roughly 85% observed a single time. The sample originates from a study of control samples from healthy donors and cancer patients. The CDR3 is 14 amino acids. V was pared by 3 bases and J by 3 bases, with 7 bases between. Germline-derived CDR1 and CDR2 are SGDLS and YYNGEE. V and J are TRBV9 and TRBJ2-6, with D hard to call. The sequence derives from a man between 40 and 49 years old in good health. Sequenced material: blood. The CDR3 DNA is TGTGCCAGCAGCGCCCAACTTGGGGCCAACGTCCTGACTTTC. Amino acid sequence: CASSAQLGANVLTF.